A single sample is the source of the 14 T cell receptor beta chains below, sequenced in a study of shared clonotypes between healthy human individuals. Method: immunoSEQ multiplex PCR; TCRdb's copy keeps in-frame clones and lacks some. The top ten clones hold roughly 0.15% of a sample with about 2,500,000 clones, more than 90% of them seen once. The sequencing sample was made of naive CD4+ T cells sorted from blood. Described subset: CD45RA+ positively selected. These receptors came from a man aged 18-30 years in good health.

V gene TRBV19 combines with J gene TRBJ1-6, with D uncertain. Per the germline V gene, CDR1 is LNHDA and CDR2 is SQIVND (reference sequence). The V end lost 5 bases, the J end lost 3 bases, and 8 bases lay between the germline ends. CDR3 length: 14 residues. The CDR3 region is CASSPRGYNSPLHF. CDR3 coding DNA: TGTGCCAGTAGTCCCCGGGGCTATAATTCACCCCTCCACTTT.

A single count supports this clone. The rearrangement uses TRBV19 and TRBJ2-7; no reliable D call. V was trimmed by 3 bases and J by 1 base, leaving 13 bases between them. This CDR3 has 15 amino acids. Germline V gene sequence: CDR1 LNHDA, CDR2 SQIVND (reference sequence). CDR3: CASSISIGDSYEQYF. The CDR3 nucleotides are TGTGCCAGTAGTATTTCAATTGGGGATTCCTACGAGCAGTACTTC.

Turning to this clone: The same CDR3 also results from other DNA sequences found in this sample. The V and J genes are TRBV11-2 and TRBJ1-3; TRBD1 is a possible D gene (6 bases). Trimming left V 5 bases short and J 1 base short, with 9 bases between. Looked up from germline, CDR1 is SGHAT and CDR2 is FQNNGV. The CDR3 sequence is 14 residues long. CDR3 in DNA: TGTGCCAGCAGCCCCACAGGGTCTGGAAACACCATATATTTT. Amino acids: CASSPTGSGNTIYF. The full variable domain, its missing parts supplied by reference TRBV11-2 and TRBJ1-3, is EAGVAQSPRYKIIEKRQSVAFWCNPISGHATLYWYQQILGQGPKLLIQFQNNGVVDDSQLPKDRFSAERLKGVDSTLKIQPAKLEDSAVYLCASSPTGSGNTIYFGEGSWLTVV.

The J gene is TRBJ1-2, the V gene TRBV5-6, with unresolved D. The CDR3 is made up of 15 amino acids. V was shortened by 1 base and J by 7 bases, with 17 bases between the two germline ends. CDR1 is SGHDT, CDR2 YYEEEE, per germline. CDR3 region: CASSLTKTPYPGYTF. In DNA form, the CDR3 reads TGTGCCAGCAGCTTGACGAAGACACCTTACCCTGGCTACACCTTC.

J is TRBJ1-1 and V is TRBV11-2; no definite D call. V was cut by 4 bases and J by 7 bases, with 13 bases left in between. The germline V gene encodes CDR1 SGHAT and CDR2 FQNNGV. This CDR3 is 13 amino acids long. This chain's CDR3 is CASSSLPTGEAFF. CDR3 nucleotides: TGTGCCAGCAGCTCCTTACCAACCGGTGAAGCTTTCTTT.

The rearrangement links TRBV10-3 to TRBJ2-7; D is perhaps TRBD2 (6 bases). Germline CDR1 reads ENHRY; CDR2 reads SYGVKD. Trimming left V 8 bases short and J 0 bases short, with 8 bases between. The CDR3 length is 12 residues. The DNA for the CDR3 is TGTGCCATCGGGGACTTCTCCTACGAGCAGTACTTC. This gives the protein CAIGDFSYEQYF.

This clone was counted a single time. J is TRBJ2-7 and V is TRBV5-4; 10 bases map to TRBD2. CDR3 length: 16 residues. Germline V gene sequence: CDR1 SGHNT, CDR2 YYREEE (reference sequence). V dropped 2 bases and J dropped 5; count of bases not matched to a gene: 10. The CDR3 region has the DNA TGTGCCAGCAGCTTACAGCGGGGGGGCCTCCTCCACGAGCAGTACTTC. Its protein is CASSLQRGGLLHEQYF.

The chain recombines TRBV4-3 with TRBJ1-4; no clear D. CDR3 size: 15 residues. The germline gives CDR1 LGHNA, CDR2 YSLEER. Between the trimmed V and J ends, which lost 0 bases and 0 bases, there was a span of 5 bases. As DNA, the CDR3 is TGCGCCAGCAGCCAAGACGGTACAACTAATGAAAAACTGTTTTTT. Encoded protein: CASSQDGTTNEKLFF.

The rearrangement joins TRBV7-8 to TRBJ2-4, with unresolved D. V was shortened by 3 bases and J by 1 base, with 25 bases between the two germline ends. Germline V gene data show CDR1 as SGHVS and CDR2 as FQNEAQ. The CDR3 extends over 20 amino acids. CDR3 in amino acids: CASSFSRDSRAPTAKNIQYF. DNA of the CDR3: TGTGCCAGCAGCTTCTCTCGTGACTCTCGGGCCCCCACGGCCAAAAACATTCAGTACTTC.

As DNA, the CDR3 is TGCGCCAGCATACAAGGGACAGGGGGTTTTGAGCAGTTCTTC. Translated, it gives CASIQGTGGFEQFF. This rearrangement joins TRBV5-1 to TRBJ2-1, with 11 bases lining up with TRBD1. The CDR3 is 14 amino acids. Germline CDR1 SGHRS, CDR2 YFSETQ. Unmatched junction bases numbered 8, after V lost 6 bases and J lost 9 bases.

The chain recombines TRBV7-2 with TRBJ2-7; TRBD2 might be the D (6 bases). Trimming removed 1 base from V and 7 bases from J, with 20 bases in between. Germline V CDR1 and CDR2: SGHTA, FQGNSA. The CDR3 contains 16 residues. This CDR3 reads CASSLVGSGPSGEQYF. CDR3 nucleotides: TGTGCCAGCAGCTTAGTCGGTAGCGGCCCCTCTGGGGAGCAGTACTTC.

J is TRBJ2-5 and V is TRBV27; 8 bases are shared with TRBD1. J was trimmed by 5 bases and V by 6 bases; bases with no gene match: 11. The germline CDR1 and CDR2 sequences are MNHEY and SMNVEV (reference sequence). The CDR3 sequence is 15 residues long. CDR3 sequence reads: CASSPRAGGWETQYF. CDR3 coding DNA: TGTGCCAGCAGCCCACGGGCAGGGGGCTGGGAGACCCAGTACTTC.

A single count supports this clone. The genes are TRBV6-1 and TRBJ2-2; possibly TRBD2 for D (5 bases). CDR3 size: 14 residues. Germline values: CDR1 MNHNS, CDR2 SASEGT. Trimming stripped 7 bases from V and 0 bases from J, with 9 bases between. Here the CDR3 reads CASNGLSNTGELFF. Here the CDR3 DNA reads TGTGCCAGCAACGGACTTTCGAACACCGGGGAGCTGTTTTTT.

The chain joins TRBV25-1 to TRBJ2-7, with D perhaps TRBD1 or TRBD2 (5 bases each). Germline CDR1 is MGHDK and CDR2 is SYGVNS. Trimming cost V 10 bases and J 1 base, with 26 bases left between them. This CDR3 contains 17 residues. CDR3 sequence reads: CATYLRARGSPSYEQYF. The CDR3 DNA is TGTGCCACTTACCTTCGGGCTCGGGGCAGTCCATCCTACGAGCAGTACTTC.